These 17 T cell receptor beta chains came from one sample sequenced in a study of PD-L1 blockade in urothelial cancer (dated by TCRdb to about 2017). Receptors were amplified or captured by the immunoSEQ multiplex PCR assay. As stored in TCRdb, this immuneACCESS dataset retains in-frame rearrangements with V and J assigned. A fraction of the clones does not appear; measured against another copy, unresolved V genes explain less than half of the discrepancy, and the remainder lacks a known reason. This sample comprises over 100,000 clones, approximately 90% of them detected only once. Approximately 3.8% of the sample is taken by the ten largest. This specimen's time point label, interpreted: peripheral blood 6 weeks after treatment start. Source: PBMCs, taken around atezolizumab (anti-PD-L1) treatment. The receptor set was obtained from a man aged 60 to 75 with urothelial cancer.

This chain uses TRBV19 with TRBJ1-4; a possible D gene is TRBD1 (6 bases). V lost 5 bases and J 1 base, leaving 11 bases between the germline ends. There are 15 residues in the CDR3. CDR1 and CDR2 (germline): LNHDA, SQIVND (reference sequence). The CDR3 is CASSDLQGTNEKLFF. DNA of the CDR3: TGTGCCAGTAGTGACCTACAGGGAACTAATGAAAAACTGTTTTTT.

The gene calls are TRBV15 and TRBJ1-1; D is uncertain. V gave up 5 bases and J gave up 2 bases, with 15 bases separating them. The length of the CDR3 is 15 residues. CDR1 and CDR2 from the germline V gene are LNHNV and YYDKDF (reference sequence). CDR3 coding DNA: TGTGCCACCAGCTCTTATTCCGGGGTTAACACTGAAGCTTTCTTT. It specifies CATSSYSGVNTEAFF.

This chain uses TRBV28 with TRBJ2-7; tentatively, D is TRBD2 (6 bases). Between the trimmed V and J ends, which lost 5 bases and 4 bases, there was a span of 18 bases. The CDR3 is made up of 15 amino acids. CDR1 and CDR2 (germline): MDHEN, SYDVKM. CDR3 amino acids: CASSESRGGRYEQYF. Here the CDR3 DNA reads TGTGCCAGCAGTGAGTCGCGGGGAGGCAGGTACGAGCAGTACTTC.

CDR3 nucleotide sequence: TGTGCCAGCTCACCTCTCACAGGGTCCCTCTCCTACGAGCAGTACTTC. This encodes CASSPLTGSLSYEQYF. This chain links TRBV18 with TRBJ2-7; D might be TRBD1 (6 bases). There are 16 residues in the CDR3. Germline loops: CDR1 KGHSH, CDR2 LQKENI. With 3 bases removed from V and 0 bases from J, the gap between germline ends came to 15 bases.

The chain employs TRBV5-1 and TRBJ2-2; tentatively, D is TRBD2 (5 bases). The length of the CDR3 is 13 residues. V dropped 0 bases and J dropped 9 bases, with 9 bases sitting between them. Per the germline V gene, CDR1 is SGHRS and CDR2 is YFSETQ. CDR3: CASSLAGSRELFF. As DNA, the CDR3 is TGCGCCAGCAGCTTGGCGGGGAGCCGGGAGCTGTTTTTT.

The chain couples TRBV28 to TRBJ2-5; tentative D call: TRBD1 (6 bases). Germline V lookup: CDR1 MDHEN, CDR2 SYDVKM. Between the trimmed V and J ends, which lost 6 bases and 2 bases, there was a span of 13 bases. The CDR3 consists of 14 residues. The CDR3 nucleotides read TGTGCCAGCAGACGCGGACAGACACAAGAGACCCAGTACTTC. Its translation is CASRRGQTQETQYF.

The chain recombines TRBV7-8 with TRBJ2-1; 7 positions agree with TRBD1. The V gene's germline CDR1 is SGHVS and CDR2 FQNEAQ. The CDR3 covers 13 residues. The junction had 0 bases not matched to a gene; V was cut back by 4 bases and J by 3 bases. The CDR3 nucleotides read TGTGCCAGCAGCTGGGACAGCTACAATGAGCAGTTCTTC. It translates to CASSWDSYNEQFF.

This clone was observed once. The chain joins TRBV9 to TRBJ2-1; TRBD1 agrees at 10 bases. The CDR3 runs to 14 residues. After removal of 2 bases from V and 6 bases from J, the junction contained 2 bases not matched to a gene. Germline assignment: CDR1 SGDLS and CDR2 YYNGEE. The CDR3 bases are TGTGCCAGCAGCGTCGGACAGGGGGTCAATGAGCAGTTCTTC. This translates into CASSVGQGVNEQFF.

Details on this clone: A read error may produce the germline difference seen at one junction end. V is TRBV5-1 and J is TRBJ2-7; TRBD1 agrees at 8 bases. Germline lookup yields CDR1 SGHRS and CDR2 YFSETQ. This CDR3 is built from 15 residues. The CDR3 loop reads CASRLGARGLVEQYF. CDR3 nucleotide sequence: TGCGCCAGCAGGTTGGGGGCCAGGGGGCTGGTCGAGCAGTACTTC.

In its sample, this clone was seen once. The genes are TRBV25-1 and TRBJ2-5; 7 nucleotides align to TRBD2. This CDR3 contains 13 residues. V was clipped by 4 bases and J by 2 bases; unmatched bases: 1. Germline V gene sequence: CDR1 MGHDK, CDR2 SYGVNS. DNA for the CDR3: TGTGCCAGCAGTGCCGGGGGGCAAGAGACCCAGTACTTC. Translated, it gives CASSAGGQETQYF.

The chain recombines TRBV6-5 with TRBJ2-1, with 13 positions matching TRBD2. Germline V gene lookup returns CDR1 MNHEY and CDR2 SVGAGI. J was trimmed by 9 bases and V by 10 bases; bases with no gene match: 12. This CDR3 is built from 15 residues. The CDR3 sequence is CATQTGTSGTSEQFF. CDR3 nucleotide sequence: TGTGCCACCCAAACTGGGACTAGCGGGACTTCTGAGCAGTTCTTC.

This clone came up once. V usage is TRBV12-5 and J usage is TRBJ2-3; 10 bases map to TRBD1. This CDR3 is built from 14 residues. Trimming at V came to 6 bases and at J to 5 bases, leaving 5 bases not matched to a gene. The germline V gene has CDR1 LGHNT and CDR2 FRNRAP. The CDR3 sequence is CASGHGQGGDTQYF. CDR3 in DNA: TGTGCTAGTGGCCACGGACAGGGGGGAGATACGCAGTATTTT.

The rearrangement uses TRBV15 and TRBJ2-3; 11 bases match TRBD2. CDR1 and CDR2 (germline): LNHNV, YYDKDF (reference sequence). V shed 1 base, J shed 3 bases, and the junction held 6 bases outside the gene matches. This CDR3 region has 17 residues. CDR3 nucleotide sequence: TGTGCCACCAGCAGAGGGTTAGCGGGGGGGTTGACAGATACGCAGTATTTT. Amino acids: CATSRGLAGGLTDTQYF.

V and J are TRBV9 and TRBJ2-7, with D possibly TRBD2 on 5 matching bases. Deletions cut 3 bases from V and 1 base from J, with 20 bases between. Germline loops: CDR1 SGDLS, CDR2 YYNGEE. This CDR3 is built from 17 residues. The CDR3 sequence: CASSGERGRLDSYEQYF. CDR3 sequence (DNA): TGTGCCAGCAGCGGAGAGCGAGGGAGACTGGATTCCTACGAGCAGTACTTC.

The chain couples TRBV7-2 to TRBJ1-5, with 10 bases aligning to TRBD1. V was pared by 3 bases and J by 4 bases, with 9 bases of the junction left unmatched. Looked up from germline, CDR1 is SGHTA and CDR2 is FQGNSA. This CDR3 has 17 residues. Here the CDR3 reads CASSLGGTGVWNQPQHF. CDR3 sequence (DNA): TGTGCCAGCAGCTTGGGCGGGACAGGGGTATGGAATCAGCCCCAGCATTTT. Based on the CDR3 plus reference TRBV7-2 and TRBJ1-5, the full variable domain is GAGVSQSPSNKVTEKGKDVELRCDPISGHTALYWYRQSLGQGLEFLIYFQGNSAPDKSGLPSDRFSAERTGGSVSTLTIQRTQQEDSAVYLCASSLGGTGVWNQPQHFGDGTRLSIL.

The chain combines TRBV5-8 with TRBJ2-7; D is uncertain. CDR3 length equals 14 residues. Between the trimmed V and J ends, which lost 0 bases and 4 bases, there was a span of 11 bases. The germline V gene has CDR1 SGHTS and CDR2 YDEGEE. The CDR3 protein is CASSLGLGEYEQYF. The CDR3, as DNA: TGTGCCAGCAGCTTGGGACTTGGAGAGTACGAGCAGTACTTC.

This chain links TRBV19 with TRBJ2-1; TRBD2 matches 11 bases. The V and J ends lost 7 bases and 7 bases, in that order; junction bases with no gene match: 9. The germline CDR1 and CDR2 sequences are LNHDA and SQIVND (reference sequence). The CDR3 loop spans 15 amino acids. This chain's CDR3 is CASTILAGARNEQFF. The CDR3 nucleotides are TGTGCCAGTACCATACTAGCGGGAGCTAGGAATGAGCAGTTCTTC. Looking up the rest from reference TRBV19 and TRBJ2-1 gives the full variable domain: DGGITQSPKYLFRKEGQNVTLSCEQNLNHDAMYWYRQDPGQGLRLIYYSQIVNDFQKGDIAEGYSVSREKKESFPLTVTSAQKNPTAFYLCASTILAGARNEQFFGPGTRLTVL.